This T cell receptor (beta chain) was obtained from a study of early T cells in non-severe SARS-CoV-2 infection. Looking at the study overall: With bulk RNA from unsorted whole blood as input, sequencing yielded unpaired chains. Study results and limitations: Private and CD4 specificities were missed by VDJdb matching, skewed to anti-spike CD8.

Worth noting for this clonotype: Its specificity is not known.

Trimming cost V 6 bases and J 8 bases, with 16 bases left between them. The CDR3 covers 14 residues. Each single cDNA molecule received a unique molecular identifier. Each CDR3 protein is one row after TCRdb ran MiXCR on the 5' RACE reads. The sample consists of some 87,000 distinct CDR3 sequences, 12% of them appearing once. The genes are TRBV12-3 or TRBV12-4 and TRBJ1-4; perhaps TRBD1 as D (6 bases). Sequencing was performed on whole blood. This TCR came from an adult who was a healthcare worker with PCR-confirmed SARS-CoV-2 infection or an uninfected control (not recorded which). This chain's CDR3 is CASSKTGKSEKLFF. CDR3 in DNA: TGTGCCAGCAGCAAAACAGGGAAGAGCGAAAAACTGTTTTTT.